These T cell receptor beta chains were read from a single sample in a study of cytomegalovirus exposure and HLA in healthy donors. TCRdb keeps only in-frame clones here, not all; method: immunoSEQ multiplex PCR. This listing includes some 110,000 clones. What was sequenced was PBMCs. Every receptor here comes from a man aged 30 to 39 in good health and CMV-seronegative. The CDR3 runs from the conserved cysteine through the conserved F or W. D genes are given only for firm matches.

j_call,d_call,v_call,cdr3_aa,cdr3_nt
TRBJ1-2,TRBD1,TRBV5-1,CASSLEDWDSSGYTF,TGCGCCAGCAGCTTGGAGGACTGGGACAGCAGCGGCTACACCTTC
TRBJ1-2,TRBD1,TRBV5-4,CASSRDRELYGYTF,TGTGCCAGCAGCCGGGACAGGGAACTCTATGGCTACACCTTC
TRBJ2-7,-,TRBV5-1,CASSLGGASSYEQYF,TGCGCCAGCAGCTTGGGGGGAGCGAGCTCCTACGAGCAGTACTTC
TRBJ1-2,-,TRBV11-2,CASSSYRHPAGYGYTF,TGTGCCAGCAGCTCATACCGACACCCTGCAGGGTATGGCTACACCTTC
TRBJ2-7,-,TRBV11-2,CASSLFRSTTAYEQYF,TGTGCCAGCAGCTTATTCAGGTCCACAACCGCCTACGAGCAGTACTTC
TRBJ2-1,TRBD1,TRBV25-1,CASSSRTGAYNEQFF,TGTGCCAGCAGTAGTAGAACAGGGGCCTACAATGAGCAGTTCTTC
TRBJ2-2,TRBD1,TRBV9,CASRTGTANTGELSF,TGTGCCAGCAGAACCGGGACAGCTAACACCGGGGAGCTGTCTTTT
TRBJ2-7,TRBD1,TRBV7-2,CASSSTGLGYEQYF,TGTGCCAGCAGCTCGACAGGGCTCGGCTACGAGCAGTACTTC
TRBJ2-5,TRBD2,TRBV11-2,CASSPWTSGRSVETQYF,TGTGCCAGCAGCCCCTGGACTAGCGGGAGGTCTGTAGAGACCCAGTACTTC
TRBJ2-5,TRBD1,TRBV5-1,CASSRQGGETQYF,TGCGCCAGCAGCCGACAGGGGGGTGAGACCCAGTACTTC